A selection of T cell receptor beta chains follows, all from one sample in a study of T cell clones after liver transplantation. Repertoires were generated with immunoSEQ multiplex PCR, while TCRdb's copy carries only in-frame clones and drops some. In the table there are 60,000 or so clones, about two thirds of which are singletons. Sequenced here: CD4+ T cells from blood, sampled before liver transplant. These receptor sequences come from a human donor who received a liver transplant. Both conserved end residues are part of each CDR3. The order of the fields is D gene, J gene, V gene, CDR3 protein. D genes are given only for firm matches.

D gene: TRBD1
J gene: TRBJ2-7
V gene: TRBV28
CDR3 protein: CASSSYRGKHEQYF

D gene: NA
J gene: TRBJ2-7
V gene: TRBV28
CDR3 protein: CASSRGSVGEQYF

D gene: TRBD1
J gene: TRBJ1-2
V gene: TRBV6-1
CDR3 protein: CASTRTGIYGYTF

D gene: TRBD1
J gene: TRBJ2-2
V gene: TRBV4-1
CDR3 protein: CASSQRITGGINTGELFF

D gene: TRBD1
J gene: TRBJ2-2
V gene: TRBV6-6
CDR3 protein: CASSKQQGAGGELFF

D gene: NA
J gene: TRBJ2-3
V gene: TRBV7-2
CDR3 protein: CASSTGQTDTQYF

D gene: TRBD1
J gene: TRBJ1-2
V gene: TRBV6-5
CDR3 protein: CASIDRADYGYTF

D gene: NA
J gene: TRBJ1-5
V gene: TRBV2
CDR3 protein: CASSESYRADQPQHF

D gene: NA
J gene: TRBJ2-5
V gene: TRBV7-6
CDR3 protein: CASSSNQETQYF

D gene: TRBD1
J gene: TRBJ1-2
V gene: TRBV2
CDR3 protein: CASSADRARNYGYTF

D gene: TRBD2
J gene: TRBJ2-2
V gene: TRBV28
CDR3 protein: CASSLTSGGATGELFF

D gene: TRBD1
J gene: TRBJ1-2
V gene: TRBV15
CDR3 protein: CATSQGVNYGYTF

D gene: TRBD2
J gene: TRBJ2-4
V gene: TRBV7-9
CDR3 protein: CASSLGGGRKNIQYF